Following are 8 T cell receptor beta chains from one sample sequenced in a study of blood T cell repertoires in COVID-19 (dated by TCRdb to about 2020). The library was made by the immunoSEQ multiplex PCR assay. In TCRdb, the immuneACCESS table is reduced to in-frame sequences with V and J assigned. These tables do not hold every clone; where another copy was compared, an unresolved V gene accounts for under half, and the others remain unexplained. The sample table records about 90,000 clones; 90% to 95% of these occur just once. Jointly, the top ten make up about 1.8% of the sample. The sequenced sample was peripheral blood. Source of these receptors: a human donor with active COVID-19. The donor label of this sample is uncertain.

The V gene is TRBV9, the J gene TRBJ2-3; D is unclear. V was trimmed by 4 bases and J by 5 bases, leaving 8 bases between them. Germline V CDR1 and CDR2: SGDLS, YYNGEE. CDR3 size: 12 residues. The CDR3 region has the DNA TGTGCCAGCAGCCAGGTGGGAGATACGCAGTATTTT. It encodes CASSQVGDTQYF.

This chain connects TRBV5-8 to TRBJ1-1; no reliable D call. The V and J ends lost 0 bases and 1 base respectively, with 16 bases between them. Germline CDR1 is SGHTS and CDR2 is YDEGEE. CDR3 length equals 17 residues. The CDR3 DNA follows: TGTGCCAGCAGCTTGGCCTACTCCCACGTAACGAACACTGAAGCTTTCTTT. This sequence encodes CASSLAYSHVTNTEAFF.

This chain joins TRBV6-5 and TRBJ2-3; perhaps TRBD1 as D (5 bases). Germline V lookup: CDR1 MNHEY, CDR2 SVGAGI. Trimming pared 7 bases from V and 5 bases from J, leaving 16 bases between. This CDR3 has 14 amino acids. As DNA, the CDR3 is TGTGCCAGCACCGAGGACAAGGATAGAGATACGCAGTATTTT. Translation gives CASTEDKDRDTQYF.

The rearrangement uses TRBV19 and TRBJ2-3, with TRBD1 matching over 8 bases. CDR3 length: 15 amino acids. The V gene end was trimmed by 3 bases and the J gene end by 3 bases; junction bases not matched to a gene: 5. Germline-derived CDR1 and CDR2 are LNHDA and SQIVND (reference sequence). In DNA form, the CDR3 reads TGTGCCAGTAGTATCTCGACAGGGGTAACAGATACGCAGTATTTT. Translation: CASSISTGVTDTQYF.

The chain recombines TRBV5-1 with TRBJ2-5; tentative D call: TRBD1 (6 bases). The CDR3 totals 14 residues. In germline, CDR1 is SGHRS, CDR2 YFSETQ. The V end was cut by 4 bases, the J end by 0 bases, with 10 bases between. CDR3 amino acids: CASSPGEYQETQYF. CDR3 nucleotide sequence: TGCGCCAGCAGCCCAGGGGAATACCAAGAGACCCAGTACTTC.

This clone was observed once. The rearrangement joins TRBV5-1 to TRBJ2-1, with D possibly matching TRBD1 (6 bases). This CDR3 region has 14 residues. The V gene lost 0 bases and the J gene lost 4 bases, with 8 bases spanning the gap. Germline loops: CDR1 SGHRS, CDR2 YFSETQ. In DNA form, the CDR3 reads TGCGCCAGCAGCTTGGCCGGACAGTACAATGAGCAGTTCTTC. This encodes CASSLAGQYNEQFF. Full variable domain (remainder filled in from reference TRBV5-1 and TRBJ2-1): KAGVTQTPRYLIKTRGQQVTLSCSPISGHRSVSWYQQTPGQGLQFLFEYFSETQRNKGNFPGRFSGRQFSNSRSEMNVSTLELGDSALYLCASSLAGQYNEQFFGPGTRLTVL.

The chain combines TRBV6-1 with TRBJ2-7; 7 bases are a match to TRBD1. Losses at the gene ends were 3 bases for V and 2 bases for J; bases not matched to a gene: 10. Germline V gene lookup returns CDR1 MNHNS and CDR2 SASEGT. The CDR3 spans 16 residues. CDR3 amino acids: CASSDETGIHAYEQYF. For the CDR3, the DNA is TGTGCCAGCAGTGACGAGACAGGGATTCACGCCTACGAGCAGTACTTC.

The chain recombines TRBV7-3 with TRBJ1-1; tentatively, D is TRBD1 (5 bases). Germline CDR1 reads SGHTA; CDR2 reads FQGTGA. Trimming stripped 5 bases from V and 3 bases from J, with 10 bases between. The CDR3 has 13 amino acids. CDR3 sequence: CASSLWGDTEAFF. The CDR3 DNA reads TGTGCCAGCAGCCTATGGGGGGACACTGAAGCTTTCTTT.